The rows below give T cell receptor beta chains drawn from one sample of a study of PD-L1 blockade in urothelial cancer. This table comes from immunoSEQ multiplex PCR, and its TCRdb copy is limited to in-frame clones, with some not included. The sample has under 40,000 clones, roughly four fifths seen once. The sample consisted of PBMCs, taken around atezolizumab (anti-PD-L1) treatment. The receptors derive from a man in his fifties or sixties with urothelial cancer. The CDR3 runs from the conserved cysteine through the conserved F or W. The D gene is left open where the match is weak. The size entry is marked missing in some rows and otherwise reads once, few, many or a size class.

D gene: TRBD2; clone size: -; V gene: TRBV2; J gene: TRBJ2-7; CDR3 protein: CASRILAGGPYEQYF; CDR3 DNA: TGTGCCAGCAGGATACTAGCGGGGGGCCCCTACGAGCAGTACTTC
D gene: -; clone size: -; V gene: TRBV7-2; J gene: TRBJ2-5; CDR3 protein: CASSLSRGETQYF; CDR3 DNA: TGTGCCAGCAGCCTAAGTCGGGGAGAGACCCAGTACTTC
D gene: TRBD1; clone size: -; V gene: TRBV30; J gene: TRBJ2-7; CDR3 protein: CAWSAGTAYEQYF; CDR3 DNA: TGTGCCTGGAGTGCTGGGACAGCCTACGAGCAGTACTTC
D gene: -; clone size: -; V gene: TRBV4-2; J gene: TRBJ2-1; CDR3 protein: CASSEADYVEVNEQFF; CDR3 DNA: TGTGCCAGCAGCGAAGCCGACTACGTCGAGGTGAATGAGCAGTTCTTC
D gene: TRBD1; clone size: -; V gene: TRBV5-5; J gene: TRBJ1-5; CDR3 protein: CASSSGQGAIRNQPQHF; CDR3 DNA: TGTGCCAGCAGCTCGGGACAGGGGGCAATTCGGAATCAGCCCCAGCATTTT
D gene: TRBD1; clone size: -; V gene: TRBV5-1; J gene: TRBJ2-1; CDR3 protein: CASRDRVPNEQFF; CDR3 DNA: TGCGCCAGCAGGGACAGGGTACCCAATGAGCAGTTCTTC
D gene: -; clone size: -; V gene: TRBV5-6; J gene: TRBJ1-1; CDR3 protein: CASSFSGFLNTEAFF; CDR3 DNA: TGTGCCAGCAGCTTTAGCGGTTTCCTGAACACTGAAGCTTTCTTT
D gene: TRBD2; clone size: -; V gene: TRBV2; J gene: TRBJ2-5; CDR3 protein: CATQGTSGRGTQYF; CDR3 DNA: TGTGCCACCCAAGGGACTAGCGGGAGGGGGACCCAGTACTTC
D gene: -; clone size: -; V gene: TRBV7-2; J gene: TRBJ2-3; CDR3 protein: CASTPAVSTNTQYF; CDR3 DNA: TGTGCCAGCACCCCGGCGGTATCCACAAATACGCAGTATTTT
D gene: -; clone size: -; V gene: TRBV19; J gene: TRBJ2-3; CDR3 protein: CASSSGGLHTQYF; CDR3 DNA: TGTGCCAGTAGCTCGGGGGGCCTACATACGCAGTATTTT
D gene: -; clone size: few; V gene: TRBV5-1; J gene: TRBJ1-2; CDR3 protein: CASSFSNINYGYTF; CDR3 DNA: TGCGCCAGCAGCTTTTCCAACATTAACTATGGCTACACCTTC
D gene: -; clone size: -; V gene: TRBV4-2; J gene: TRBJ2-3; CDR3 protein: CASRKSDSTSTDTQYF; CDR3 DNA: TGTGCCAGTCGTAAATCGGACAGCACTAGCACAGATACGCAGTATTTT
D gene: TRBD1; clone size: -; V gene: TRBV5-1; J gene: TRBJ2-7; CDR3 protein: CASSGGTGEGYEQYF; CDR3 DNA: TGCGCCAGCAGCGGCGGGACAGGGGAGGGTTACGAGCAGTACTTC
D gene: -; clone size: -; V gene: TRBV5-1; J gene: TRBJ2-2; CDR3 protein: CASSLAGQRTGELFF; CDR3 DNA: TGCGCCAGCAGCTTGGCCGGACAGCGCACCGGGGAGCTGTTTTTT
D gene: -; clone size: few; V gene: TRBV6-5; J gene: TRBJ1-2; CDR3 protein: CASSYQKNYGYTF; CDR3 DNA: TGTGCCAGCAGTTACCAGAAGAACTATGGCTACACCTTC
D gene: -; clone size: once; V gene: TRBV11-2; J gene: TRBJ2-4; CDR3 protein: CASSRQGWRENIQYF; CDR3 DNA: TGTGCCAGCAGCCGACAGGGTTGGAGGGAAAACATTCAGTACTTC
D gene: TRBD1; clone size: -; V gene: TRBV5-1; J gene: TRBJ1-4; CDR3 protein: CASSVQGAATNEKLFF; CDR3 DNA: TGCGCCAGCAGCGTTCAGGGGGCTGCAACTAATGAAAAACTGTTTTTT
D gene: TRBD2; clone size: -; V gene: TRBV9; J gene: TRBJ2-1; CDR3 protein: CASSVVAGAGEQFF; CDR3 DNA: TGTGCCAGCAGCGTAGTAGCGGGGGCGGGGGAGCAGTTCTTC
D gene: -; clone size: -; V gene: TRBV29-1; J gene: TRBJ1-2; CDR3 protein: CSVGRANYGYTF; CDR3 DNA: TGCAGCGTTGGCCGGGCTAACTATGGCTACACCTTC
D gene: TRBD1; clone size: -; V gene: TRBV18; J gene: TRBJ1-3; CDR3 protein: CASSPLGTDSGNTIYF; CDR3 DNA: TGTGCCAGCTCACCACTCGGGACAGACTCTGGAAACACCATATATTTT
D gene: TRBD1; clone size: -; V gene: TRBV19; J gene: TRBJ1-5; CDR3 protein: CASSIGGPYTGAVAQHF; CDR3 DNA: TGTGCCAGTAGTATAGGCGGGCCGTACACAGGGGCGGTGGCCCAGCATTTT
D gene: TRBD1; clone size: -; V gene: TRBV29-1; J gene: TRBJ2-3; CDR3 protein: CSGGQGRDTQYF; CDR3 DNA: TGCAGCGGAGGACAGGGACGAGATACGCAGTATTTT
D gene: -; clone size: -; V gene: TRBV28; J gene: TRBJ1-3; CDR3 protein: CASSSAGGSGNTIYF; CDR3 DNA: TGTGCCAGCAGCTCAGCGGGTGGCTCTGGAAACACCATATATTTT
D gene: -; clone size: -; V gene: TRBV14; J gene: TRBJ1-4; CDR3 protein: CASSQDLGNEKLFF; CDR3 DNA: TGTGCCAGCAGCCAAGATCTCGGGAATGAAAAACTGTTTTTT
D gene: -; clone size: -; V gene: TRBV30; J gene: TRBJ1-2; CDR3 protein: CAWDSGGYGYTF; CDR3 DNA: TGTGCCTGGGACTCGGGGGGCTATGGCTACACCTTC
D gene: -; clone size: -; V gene: TRBV7-6; J gene: TRBJ2-7; CDR3 protein: CASSLALVAPVGQQYF; CDR3 DNA: TGTGCCAGCAGCTTAGCGCTGGTGGCACCTGTTGGGCAGCAGTACTTC
D gene: -; clone size: -; V gene: TRBV29-1; J gene: TRBJ2-3; CDR3 protein: CSVGGVLTDTQYF; CDR3 DNA: TGCAGCGTTGGGGGAGTCCTCACAGATACGCAGTATTTT
D gene: -; clone size: few; V gene: TRBV5-6; J gene: TRBJ2-5; CDR3 protein: CASSSLGPGETQYF; CDR3 DNA: TGTGCCAGCAGCTCACTCGGACCGGGGGAGACCCAGTACTTC